The present T cell receptor beta chain was sequenced within a study of radiation and T cells in renal cell carcinoma. Overall study: Nephrectomy followed 15 Gy stereotactic body radiation by 4 weeks.

Germline values: CDR1 SGHRS, CDR2 YFSETQ. CDR3 length: 15 amino acids. Trimming shortened V by 4 bases and J by 8 bases, and 21 bases separated the two germline ends. About this clone: Its target is unknown.

Time point given: blood 2 weeks post-SBRT. As to treatment: 15 Gy SBRT to primary tumor, nephrectomy 4 weeks later. The tumor was a clear cell renal cell carcinoma. The repertoire was sequenced with immunoSEQ multiplex PCR; TCRdb's copy has only in-frame clones and lacks some. The table records tens of thousands of clones, around 77% of them present only once. General observations from the study: From baseline, blood top tumor clonotypes peaked at 2 weeks post-radiation.

Sequenced here: blood, sampled from a patient whose treatment included radiotherapy and nephrectomy. The gene calls are TRBV5-1 and TRBJ1-2; D ambiguous. This TCR was sampled from a man aged 60 to 75 with renal cell carcinoma. DNA for the CDR3: TGCGCCAGCAGCCCGTCGGGTCTGGTCGGCGGGGGCTACACCTTC. Encoded protein: CASSPSGLVGGGYTF.